This T cell receptor beta chain was recovered during a study of blood T cell repertoires in COVID-19. Overall study context: T cells, B-cell-depleted T cells, or PBMCs supplied cDNA or gDNA.

The authors' processing: Reference gene primer amplification yielded estimated nucleated cell counts. Only in-frame clones appear in the TCRdb table, and some are missing; sequencing was by immunoSEQ multiplex PCR. That table gives V, J and clone size, and the DNA gave D and trimming. The repertoire consists of 65,000 to 70,000 clones, with roughly 82% occurring once and the leading ten covering roughly 16%. The CDR3 consists of 13 residues. V was pared by 4 bases and J by 0 bases, with 6 bases between. Per the germline V gene, CDR1 is KGHSH and CDR2 is LQKENI. This clonotype was sampled from a man aged 80 or over with active COVID-19. The specimen was peripheral blood. The rearrangement links TRBV18 to TRBJ2-5; D uncertain. The CDR3 loop reads CASSRAYQETQYF. The CDR3, as DNA: TGTGCCAGCTCACGAGCGTACCAAGAGACCCAGTACTTC. Combining the CDR3 with reference TRBV18 and TRBJ2-5 gives the whole variable domain NAGVMQNPRHLVRRRGQEARLRCSPMKGHSHVYWYRQLPEEGLKFMVYLQKENIIDESGMPKERFSAEFPKEGPSILRIQQVVRGDSAAYFCASSRAYQETQYFGPGTRLLVL.